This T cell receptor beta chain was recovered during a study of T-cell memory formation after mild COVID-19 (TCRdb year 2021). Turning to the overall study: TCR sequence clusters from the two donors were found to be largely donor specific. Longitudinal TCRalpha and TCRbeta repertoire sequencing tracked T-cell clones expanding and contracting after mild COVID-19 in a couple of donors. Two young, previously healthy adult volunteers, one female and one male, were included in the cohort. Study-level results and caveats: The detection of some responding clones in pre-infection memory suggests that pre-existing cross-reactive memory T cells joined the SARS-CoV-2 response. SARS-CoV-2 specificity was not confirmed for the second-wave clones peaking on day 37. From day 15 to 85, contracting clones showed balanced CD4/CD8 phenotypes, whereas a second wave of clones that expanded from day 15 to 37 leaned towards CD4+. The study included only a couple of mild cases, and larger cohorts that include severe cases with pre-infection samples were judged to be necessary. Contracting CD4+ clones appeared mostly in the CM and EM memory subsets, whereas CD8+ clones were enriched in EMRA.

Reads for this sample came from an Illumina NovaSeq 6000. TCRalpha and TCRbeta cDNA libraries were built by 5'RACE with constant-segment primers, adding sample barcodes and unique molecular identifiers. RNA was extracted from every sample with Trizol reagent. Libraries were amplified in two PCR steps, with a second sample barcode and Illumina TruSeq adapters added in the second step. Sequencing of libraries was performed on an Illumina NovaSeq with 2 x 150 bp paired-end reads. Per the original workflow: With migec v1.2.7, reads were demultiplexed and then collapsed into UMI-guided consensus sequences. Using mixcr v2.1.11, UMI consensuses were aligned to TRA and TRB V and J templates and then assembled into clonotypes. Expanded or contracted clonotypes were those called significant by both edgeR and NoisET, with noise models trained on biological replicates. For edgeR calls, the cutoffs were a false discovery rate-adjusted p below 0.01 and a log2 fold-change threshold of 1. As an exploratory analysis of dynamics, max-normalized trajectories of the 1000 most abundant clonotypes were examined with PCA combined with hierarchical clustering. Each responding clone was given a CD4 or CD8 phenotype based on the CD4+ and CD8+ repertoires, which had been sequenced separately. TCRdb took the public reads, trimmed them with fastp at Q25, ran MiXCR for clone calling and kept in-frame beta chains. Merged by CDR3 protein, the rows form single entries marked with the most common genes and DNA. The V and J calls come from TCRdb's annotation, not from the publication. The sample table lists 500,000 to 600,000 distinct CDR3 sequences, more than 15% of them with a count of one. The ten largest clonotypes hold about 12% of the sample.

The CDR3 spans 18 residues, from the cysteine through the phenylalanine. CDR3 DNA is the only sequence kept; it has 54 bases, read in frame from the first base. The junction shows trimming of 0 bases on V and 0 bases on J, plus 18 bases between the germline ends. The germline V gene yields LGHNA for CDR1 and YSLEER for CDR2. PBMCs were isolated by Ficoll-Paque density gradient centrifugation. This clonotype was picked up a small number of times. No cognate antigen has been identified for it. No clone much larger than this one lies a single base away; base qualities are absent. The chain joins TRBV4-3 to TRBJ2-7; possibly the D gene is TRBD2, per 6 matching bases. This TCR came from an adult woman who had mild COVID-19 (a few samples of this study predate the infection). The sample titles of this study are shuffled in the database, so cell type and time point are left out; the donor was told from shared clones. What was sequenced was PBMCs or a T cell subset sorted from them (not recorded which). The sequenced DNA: TGCGCCAGCAGCCAAGATCGTTATGGCGGGGCATCCTCCTACGAGCAGTACTTC. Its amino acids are CASSQDRYGGASSYEQYF.